These 8 T cell receptor beta chains share one sample of origin, sequenced in a study of blood T cell repertoires in COVID-19. Sequencing was performed with immunoSEQ multiplex PCR; in TCRdb, only in-frame clones are kept and a portion is missing. This sample yields about 300,000 clones, of which around 89% are seen a single time; about 7% belongs to the top ten. Material for sequencing was peripheral blood. These receptors originate from a woman aged 25 to 39 who had recovered from COVID-19.

V and J are TRBV7-9 and TRBJ1-1; 7 bases are shared with TRBD1. The CDR3 has 13 amino acids. Germline V CDR1 and CDR2: SEHNR, FQNEAQ (reference sequence). J gave up 3 bases and V 3 bases, and 1 base lay outside the gene matches. CDR3 region: CASSLQGDTEAFF. The CDR3 DNA is TGTGCCAGCAGCTTGCAGGGGGACACTGAAGCTTTCTTT. The variable domain in full, completed from reference TRBV7-9 and TRBJ1-1, reads DTGVSQNPRHKITKRGQNVTFRCDPISEHNRLYWYRQTLGQGPEFLTYFQNEAQLEKSRLLSDRFSAERPKGSFSTLEIQRTEQGDSAMYLCASSLQGDTEAFFGQGTRLTVV.

This chain joins TRBV3-1 (or the pseudogene TRBV3-2) and TRBJ1-3; no clear D gene. V lost 3 bases to trimming and J lost 7 bases, with 10 bases between them. Per the germline V gene, CDR1 is LGHDT and CDR2 is YNNKEL (reference sequence). The CDR3 spans 13 residues. The chain's CDR3 is CASSHGLTNTIYF. CDR3 in DNA: TGTGCCAGCAGCCATGGCCTCACGAACACCATATATTTT.

This rearrangement joins TRBV9 to TRBJ2-3; no reliable D call. V was trimmed by 4 bases and J by 0 bases, leaving 12 bases between them. Looked up from germline, CDR1 is SGDLS and CDR2 is YYNGEE. This CDR3 has 15 amino acids. As DNA, the CDR3 is TGTGCCAGCAGCCCTAGACGAACTAGCACAGATACGCAGTATTTT. Protein product: CASSPRRTSTDTQYF.

This clone was counted once. The V gene is TRBV5-1, the J gene TRBJ2-2, with D perhaps matching TRBD2 (5 bases). Looked up from germline, CDR1 is SGHRS and CDR2 is YFSETQ. This CDR3 is 15 amino acids long. V was pared by 0 bases and J by 3 bases, with 9 bases between. The CDR3 region is CASSLEGAYTGELFF. Written as DNA, the CDR3 is TGCGCCAGCAGCTTGGAGGGAGCCTACACCGGGGAGCTGTTTTTT. The complete variable domain, with remaining parts taken from reference TRBV5-1 and TRBJ2-2, reads KAGVTQTPRYLIKTRGQQVTLSCSPISGHRSVSWYQQTPGQGLQFLFEYFSETQRNKGNFPGRFSGRQFSNSRSEMNVSTLELGDSALYLCASSLEGAYTGELFFGEGSRLTVL.

The genes are TRBV6-2 or TRBV6-3 and TRBJ1-1; D may be TRBD1 (5 bases). With 2 bases removed from V and 2 bases from J, the gap between germline ends came to 9 bases. The CDR3 covers 14 residues. Germline CDR1 reads MNHEY; CDR2 reads SVGEGT. The CDR3: CASSYPGINTEAFF. CDR3 nucleotide sequence: TGTGCCAGCAGTTACCCAGGGATTAACACTGAAGCTTTCTTT.

The chain combines TRBV2 with TRBJ1-2; 9 bases align to TRBD1. The V segment lost 6 bases and the J segment 8 bases; nucleotides outside the gene matches: 4. From germline, CDR1 is SNHLY and CDR2 FYNNEI. The CDR3 loop spans 12 amino acids. Here the CDR3 DNA reads TGTGCCAGCAGAGACAGGGGGAGCGGCTACACCTTC. Translating gives CASRDRGSGYTF.

J is TRBJ2-7 and V is TRBV10-3; 9 positions agree with TRBD1. V trimming: 4 bases; J trimming: 5 bases; junction bases outside the gene matches: 3. The CDR3 loop spans 13 amino acids. Germline V lookup: CDR1 ENHRY, CDR2 SYGVKD. The CDR3 nucleotides are TGTGCCATCAGTGGACAGGGGGGAGACGAGCAGTACTTC. Its protein product is CAISGQGGDEQYF.

The V call is TRBV7-8, the J call TRBJ2-5; 9 bases agree with TRBD2. This CDR3 spans 15 amino acids. V shed 6 bases, J shed 3 bases, and the junction held 8 bases outside the gene matches. Looked up from germline, CDR1 is SGHVS and CDR2 is FQNEAQ. DNA of the CDR3: TGTGCCAGCAGGGGGAGGACTAGCGAAAAAGAGACCCAGTACTTC. This sequence encodes CASRGRTSEKETQYF. The entire variable domain, with the rest obtained from reference TRBV7-8 and TRBJ2-5, is as follows: GAGVSQSPRYKVAKRGQDVALRCDPISGHVSLFWYQQALGQGPEFLTYFQNEAQLDKSGLPSDRFFAERPEGSVSTLKIQRTQQEDSAVYLCASRGRTSEKETQYFGPGTRLLVL.